What follows are 20 T cell receptor beta chains derived from one specimen sequenced in a study of T cell repertoires in cytomegalovirus infection. TCRdb independently ran MiXCR on the reads; one entry per CDR3 protein. The data show 400,000 or so distinct CDR3 sequences, with 25% to 40% seen just once and about 13% held by the top ten. The sequenced material came from PBMCs. These receptors originate from a human donor in good health (CMV status not recorded). Some clones in this sample may be carry-over from other donors' samples.

To note about this clonotype: One end of the junction varies from germline; a read error may be responsible. The rearrangement joins TRBV19 to TRBJ1-6; the D gene is possibly TRBD1 (6 bases). CDR3 length: 15 amino acids. CDR1 is LNHDA, CDR2 SQIVND, per germline (reference sequence). The CDR3: CASSRRGGDNSPLQF. As DNA, the CDR3 is TGTGCCAGTAGTCGTAGAGGGGGGGATAATTCACCCCTCCAATTT.

This chain links TRBV11-2 with TRBJ2-5; TRBD2 aligns across 9 bases. The V and J ends lost 1 base and 0 bases, in that order; junction bases with no gene match: 12. Germline V gene sequence: CDR1 SGHAT, CDR2 FQNNGV. CDR3 length: 19 residues. The CDR3 region is CASSLVLGGSGGYQETQYF. The CDR3 DNA sequence: TGTGCCAGCAGCTTAGTGCTTGGGGGCAGCGGGGGGTACCAAGAGACCCAGTACTTC.

This clonotype was picked up many times. This rearrangement joins TRBV7-2 to TRBJ1-6; 7 bases align to TRBD1. The CDR3 spans 17 residues. V gave up 4 bases and J gave up 11 bases; unmatched junction bases: 17. Germline V lookup: CDR1 SGHTA, CDR2 FQGNSA. In DNA form, the CDR3 reads TGTGCCAGCAGCTCCTACCCGAAGACAGGGCGGAATGCACCCCTCCACTTT. Amino acids: CASSSYPKTGRNAPLHF.

This clonotype was seen repeatedly, ten times or more. The chain joins TRBV7-9 to TRBJ1-1; 8 nucleotides match TRBD1. Per germline, CDR1 SEHNR and CDR2 FQNEAQ (reference sequence). The CDR3 covers 13 residues. V gave up 7 bases and J gave up 1 base; unmatched junction bases: 2. The CDR3, as DNA: TGTGCCAGCAAGGGGACAGGGAACACTGAAGCTTTCTTT. Translated: CASKGTGNTEAFF.

The chain carries TRBV27 and TRBJ1-1, with 7 bases fitting TRBD1. V lost 7 bases and J lost 9; bases outside the gene matches: 5. This CDR3 spans 11 amino acids. Germline assignment: CDR1 MNHEY and CDR2 SMNVEV (reference sequence). CDR3 DNA sequence: TGTGCCAGCAAAGGGACAGACAAAGCTTTCTTT. Translated: CASKGTDKAFF.

As to this clonotype: One end of the junction is discordant with germline, which a read error may explain. V usage is TRBV7-3 and J usage is TRBJ2-3, with a possible D match to TRBD2 (5 bases). CDR1 is SGHTA and CDR2 is FQGTGA in the germline V gene. The CDR3 loop spans 13 amino acids. In DNA form, the CDR3 reads TGTTCCAGCAGCTCTCAAGGCGGGGATACGCAGTATTTT. Encoded protein: CSSSSQGGDTQYF.

In the case of this clonotype: The junction differs from germline at one of its ends, possibly a read error. J is TRBJ2-7 and V is TRBV7-9; D tentatively fits TRBD1 or TRBD2 (5 bases each). This CDR3 comprises 12 residues. Germline-derived CDR1 and CDR2 are SEHNR and FQNEAQ (reference sequence). The DNA of the CDR3 is TGTTCCAGCAGCTCCAATGGGGGCGAGCAGTACTTC. Translated: CSSSSNGGEQYF.

In the case of this clonotype: Germline and junction disagree at one end, which may indicate a read error. This rearrangement joins TRBV7-2 to TRBJ1-5; no clear D. Germline V gives CDR1 SGHTA, CDR2 FQGNSA. CDR3 length equals 15 residues. CDR3 bases: TGTGCCCGCAGCTTAATCGCGGGTAGAAATAAGCCCCAGCCTTTT. Its protein is CARSLIAGRNKPQPF.

This clonotype was counted between two and nine times. The chain uses TRBV28 and TRBJ2-5; 10 nucleotides agree with TRBD1. The germline gives CDR1 MDHEN, CDR2 SYDVKM. The CDR3 totals 16 residues. Trimming removed 4 bases from V and 5 bases from J; junction bases left unmatched: 10. CDR3 amino acids: CASSSSRDRGRETQYF. Written as DNA, the CDR3 is TGTGCCAGCAGTTCCTCCCGGGACAGGGGTCGCGAGACCCAGTACTTC.

This chain uses TRBV14 with TRBJ1-2; no firm D call. The CDR3 is 14 amino acids. V was pared by 0 bases and J by 5 bases, with 10 bases between. CDR1 and CDR2 from the germline V gene are SGHDN and FVKESK. As DNA, the CDR3 is TGTGCCAGCAGCCAAGACCGAGGCCCTTATGGCTACACCTTC. It encodes CASSQDRGPYGYTF.

The CDR3 DNA reads as TGCAGTGCTAGTAAGGGGGCAGGGGGAGACTATGGCTACACCTTC. Residues: CSASKGAGGDYGYTF. The gene calls are TRBV20-1 and TRBJ1-2, with 7 bases matching TRBD1. This CDR3 has 15 amino acids. J was trimmed by 3 bases and V by 3 bases; bases with no gene match: 10. CDR1 and CDR2 from the germline V gene are DFQATT and SNEGSKA (reference sequence).

This clonotype was seen more than once but under ten times. The chain carries TRBV4-1 and TRBJ1-5; D is unresolved. The CDR3 is 16 residues long. Germline V gives CDR1 MGHRA, CDR2 YSYEKL. V was pared by 0 bases and J by 4 bases, with 13 bases between. CDR3 loop: CASSQETGMANQPQHF. The CDR3 DNA follows: TGCGCCAGCAGCCAAGAGACGGGGATGGCTAATCAGCCCCAGCATTTT.

The sample holds a few counts of this clonotype. The CDR3 region has the DNA TGTGCCAGCAGCCCTGGGGTGCACGAGCAGTACTTC. It specifies CASSPGVHEQYF. The V gene is TRBV7-6, the J gene TRBJ2-7; D is ambiguous. The CDR3 has 12 residues. The germline gives CDR1 SGHVS, CDR2 FNYEAQ. The V gene lost 5 bases and the J gene lost 5 bases, with 10 bases spanning the gap.

This clonotype has a handful of counts. The chain is built from TRBV7-6 and TRBJ2-2, with TRBD1 matching over 8 bases. Germline CDR1 reads SGHVS; CDR2 reads FNYEAQ. The CDR3 contains 15 residues. V lost 0 bases to trimming and J lost 11 bases; unmatched junction nucleotides: 8. The CDR3 coding sequence is TGTGCCAGCAGCTTAGCCATGGGACAGGTCGAAGAGCTGTTTTTT. As protein: CASSLAMGQVEELFF.

This chain joins TRBV28 and TRBJ1-5, with D hard to call. CDR1 and CDR2 from the germline V gene are MDHEN and SYDVKM. Trimming stripped 8 bases from V and 0 bases from J, with 11 bases between. This CDR3 contains 14 residues. In DNA, the CDR3 is TGTGCCAGCGGCATGCCAAGTAGCAATCAGCCCCAGCATTTT. Protein: CASGMPSSNQPQHF. The whole variable domain, remainder taken from reference TRBV28 and TRBJ1-5, is DVKVTQSSRYLVKRTGEKVFLECVQDMDHENMFWYRQDPGLGLRLIYFSYDVKMKEKGDIPEGYSVSREKKERFSLILESASTNQTSMYLCASGMPSSNQPQHFGDGTRLSIL.

This clonotype was counted only a few times. V usage is TRBV7-2 and J usage is TRBJ1-6; D uncertain. The length of the CDR3 is 14 residues. V lost 1 base and J lost 11, with 12 bases in between. The germline CDR1 and CDR2 sequences are SGHTA and FQGNSA. CDR3 in amino acids: CASSLGQFETPLHF. In DNA form, the CDR3 reads TGTGCCAGCAGCTTAGGGCAGTTCGAGACACCCCTCCACTTT.

In this sample, this clonotype turned up a few times. This chain uses TRBV19 with TRBJ1-2, with 8 bases matching TRBD1. Germline V gene lookup returns CDR1 LNHDA and CDR2 SQIVND (reference sequence). Trimming took 4 bases from V and 0 from J; bases not matched to a gene: 7. There are 16 residues in the CDR3. Here the CDR3 reads CASSRAGTGSNYGYTF. CDR3 nucleotide sequence: TGTGCCAGTAGTAGGGCCGGGACAGGTTCTAACTATGGCTACACCTTC.

The V and J genes are TRBV6-2 or TRBV6-3 and TRBJ1-5; D ambiguous. This CDR3 is built from 15 residues. Germline V lookup: CDR1 MNHEY, CDR2 SVGEGT. Trimming took off 2 bases at V and 3 bases at J, with 11 bases between the two ends. CDR3 amino acids: CASSYVSTVNQPQHF. The DNA for the CDR3 is TGTGCCAGCAGTTACGTTAGCACGGTCAATCAGCCCCAGCATTTT.

Only a few counts were recorded for this clonotype. The chain carries TRBV11-2 and TRBJ1-1; possibly TRBD1 for D (6 bases). V lost 1 base and J 4 bases, leaving 25 bases between the germline ends. The CDR3 extends over 19 amino acids. The germline CDR1 and CDR2 sequences are SGHAT and FQNNGV. CDR3: CASSLGSFRPGDYFTEAFF. Here the CDR3 DNA reads TGTGCCAGCAGCTTAGGGTCTTTCAGGCCAGGGGACTATTTCACTGAAGCTTTCTTT.

The chain carries TRBV6-5 and TRBJ2-7; D is uncertain. The CDR3 has 11 amino acids. Germline V CDR1 and CDR2: MNHEY, SVGAGI. V was clipped by 0 bases and J by 6 bases, with 3 bases between them. For the CDR3, the DNA is TGTGCCAGCAGTTACTCGGGCGAGCAGTACTTC. Its translation is CASSYSGEQYF.